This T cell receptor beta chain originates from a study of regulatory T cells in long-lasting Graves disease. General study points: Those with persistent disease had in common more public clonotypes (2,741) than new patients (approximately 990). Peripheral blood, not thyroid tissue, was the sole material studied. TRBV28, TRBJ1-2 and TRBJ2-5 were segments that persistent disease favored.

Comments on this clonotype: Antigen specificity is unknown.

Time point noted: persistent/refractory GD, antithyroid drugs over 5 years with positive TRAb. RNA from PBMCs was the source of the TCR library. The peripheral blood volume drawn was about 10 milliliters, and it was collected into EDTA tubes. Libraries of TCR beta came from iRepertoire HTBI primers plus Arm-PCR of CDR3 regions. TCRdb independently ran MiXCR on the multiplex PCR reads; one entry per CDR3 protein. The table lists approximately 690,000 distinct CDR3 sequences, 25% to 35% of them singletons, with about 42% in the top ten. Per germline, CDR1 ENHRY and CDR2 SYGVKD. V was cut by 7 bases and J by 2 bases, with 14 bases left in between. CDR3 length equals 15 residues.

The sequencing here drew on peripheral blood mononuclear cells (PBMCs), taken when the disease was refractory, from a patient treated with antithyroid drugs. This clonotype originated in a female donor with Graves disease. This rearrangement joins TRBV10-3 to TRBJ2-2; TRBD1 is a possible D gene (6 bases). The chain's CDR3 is CAIKGEGLNTGELFF. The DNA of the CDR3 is TGTGCCATCAAGGGGGAAGGGCTAAACACCGGGGAGCTGTTTTTT.